The 25 T cell receptor beta chains below all came from one sample that was sequenced in a study of T cells after yellow fever vaccination. From the 5' RACE reads, TCRdb called clonotypes with MiXCR, one entry per CDR3 protein. The sample yields some 320,000 distinct CDR3 sequences, 8.5% to 10% seen once. Sequencing was performed on CD4+ T cells sorted from PBMCs, taken 5 days after the yellow fever booster vaccination. All receptors come from a man younger than 30 who received the YFV17D yellow fever vaccine.

This clonotype was observed at least ten times. The chain couples TRBV12-3 or TRBV12-4 to TRBJ1-5; 8 bases agree with TRBD1. The CDR3 covers 15 residues. The ends lost 5 bases at V and 4 bases at J; junction bases unmatched: 7. In DNA, the CDR3 is TGTGCCAGCAGTCTGCAGGGGGCGTCTAATCAGCCCCAGCATTTT. This encodes CASSLQGASNQPQHF.

This clonotype was seen a handful of times. The chain links TRBV6-5 to TRBJ1-5; D might be TRBD1 (5 bases). This CDR3 has 14 residues. The V gene's germline CDR1 is MNHEY and CDR2 SVGAGI. The V end lost 1 base, the J end lost 6 bases, and 10 bases lay between the germline ends. The chain's CDR3 is CASSYYQGGQPQHF. The CDR3 nucleotides are TGTGCCAGCAGTTACTACCAGGGAGGTCAGCCCCAGCATTTT.

The table lists this clonotype with a few counts. This chain connects TRBV24-1 to TRBJ2-3; 8 bases map to TRBD2. CDR3 length equals 16 residues. Germline V CDR1 and CDR2: KGHDR, SFDVKD. V was clipped by 3 bases and J by 7 bases; unmatched bases: 11. The CDR3 sequence: CATSDMAGGVGNTQYF. The CDR3 bases are TGTGCCACCAGTGATATGGCGGGGGGAGTTGGTAATACGCAGTATTTT.

The chain uses TRBV12-3 or TRBV12-4 and TRBJ2-5; no clear D gene. Trimming cost V 6 bases and J 0 bases, with 8 bases left between them. The CDR3 contains 13 residues. CDR3 coding DNA: TGTGCCAGCAGGCAGGCTCACCAAGAGACCCAGTACTTC. Amino acids: CASRQAHQETQYF.

In this sample, this clonotype turned up a few times. The chain has TRBV5-1 and TRBJ2-3; 14 nucleotides align to TRBD2. CDR1 is SGHRS, CDR2 YFSETQ, per germline. CDR3 size: 16 residues. With V trimmed by 4 bases and J by 5 bases, 6 bases remained unmatched. CDR3 nucleotide sequence: TGCGCCAGCAGCCCCGGGACTAGCGGGGGATTAGATACGCAGTATTTT. It encodes CASSPGTSGGLDTQYF.

V and J are TRBV4-1 and TRBJ2-1, with 11 bases lining up with TRBD2. CDR1 and CDR2 (germline): MGHRA, YSYEKL. The CDR3 consists of 16 residues. The junction had 6 bases not matched to a gene; V was cut back by 1 base and J by 7 bases. CDR3 DNA: TGCGCCAGCAGCCAAGCCCCACTAGCGGGGGTAAATGAGCAGTTCTTC. Protein: CASSQAPLAGVNEQFF.

The rearrangement links TRBV12-3 or TRBV12-4 to TRBJ1-6, with 8 bases that match TRBD1. The junction had 5 bases not matched to a gene; V was cut back by 2 bases and J by 5 bases. The CDR3 covers 16 residues. CDR3 protein: CASSLSTQGDNSPLHF. Here the CDR3 DNA reads TGTGCCAGCAGTTTATCTACACAGGGGGATAATTCACCCCTCCACTTT.

This clonotype was seen ten or more times. The gene calls are TRBV5-6 and TRBJ2-7, with D possibly TRBD1 on 5 matching bases. V gave up 4 bases and J gave up 3 bases, with 17 bases separating them. CDR1 SGHDT and CDR2 YYEEEE come from the germline V gene. The CDR3 is 15 residues long. As DNA, the CDR3 is TGTGCCAGCAGCCGGAACAGGAACCCTGTCTACGAGCAGTACTTC. This encodes CASSRNRNPVYEQYF.

This clonotype was counted only a few times. The chain uses TRBV18 and TRBJ1-6, with D possibly being TRBD1 (6 bases). The CDR3 sequence is 14 residues long. CDR1 and CDR2 from the germline V gene are KGHSH and LQKENI. V lost 3 bases and J 8 bases, leaving 11 bases between the germline ends. CDR3 bases: TGTGCCAGCTCACCGGGGGCCGCCCATTCACCCCTCCACTTT. This gives the protein CASSPGAAHSPLHF.

This rearrangement joins TRBV6-1 to TRBJ2-7; tentative D call: TRBD2 (5 bases). Germline values: CDR1 MNHNS, CDR2 SASEGT. Trimming removed 10 bases from V and 0 bases from J, with 13 bases in between. This CDR3 comprises 13 residues. CDR3 residues: CATAGMISYEQYV. The CDR3, as DNA: TGTGCCACCGCGGGCATGATCTCCTACGAGCAGTACGTC.

The chain combines TRBV6-5 with TRBJ2-7; TRBD1 might be the D (5 bases). Germline CDR1 and CDR2: MNHEY and SVGAGI. V was clipped by 5 bases and J by 3 bases, with 11 bases between them. The length of the CDR3 is 13 residues. CDR3 DNA: TGTGCCAGCAGTGCGCGCGACAGCTACGAGCAGTACGTC. Translated: CASSARDSYEQYV.

V usage is TRBV3-1 and J usage is TRBJ2-7, with TRBD1 as a possible D gene (5 bases). The CDR3 spans 12 residues. Trimming removed 1 base from V and 12 bases from J, with 13 bases in between. Germline CDR1 and CDR2: LGHDT and YNNKEL (reference sequence). CDR3 sequence (DNA): TGTGCCAGCAGCCAAGCATTGGGGCTTTTGTACGTC. It codes for CASSQALGLLYV.

This clonotype was observed at least ten times. The chain joins TRBV7-2 to TRBJ2-1; perhaps TRBD1 as D (5 bases). The CDR3 totals 15 residues. Germline V gene sequence: CDR1 SGHTA, CDR2 FQGNSA. V dropped 2 bases and J dropped 0 bases, with 8 bases sitting between them. CDR3 sequence: CASSLYQGSYNEQFF. The CDR3 DNA sequence: TGTGCCAGCAGCTTATACCAGGGCTCCTACAATGAGCAGTTCTTC.

This clonotype has a count of ten or more. The J gene is TRBJ2-2, the V gene TRBV4-2; 8 positions match TRBD1. The CDR3 has 17 amino acids. Trimming at V came to 6 bases and at J to 3 bases, leaving 12 bases not matched to a gene. The germline CDR1 and CDR2 sequences are LGHNA and YNFKEQ. CDR3 amino acids: CASSLPPRQGYTGELFF. DNA for the CDR3: TGTGCCAGCAGTCTCCCACCCCGACAGGGGTACACCGGGGAGCTGTTTTTT.

In this sample, this clonotype turned up a few times. The chain has TRBV3-1 and TRBJ2-4; TRBD2 matches 7 bases. The CDR3 extends over 13 amino acids. Germline V lookup: CDR1 LGHDT, CDR2 YNNKEL (reference sequence). V lost 4 bases to trimming and J lost 8 bases; unmatched junction nucleotides: 5. The CDR3 sequence is CASSRSGEDIQYF. The CDR3 DNA sequence: TGTGCCAGCAGCCGAAGCGGGGAGGACATTCAGTACTTC.

The CDR3 protein is CASSPYIQDFTKNIQYF. CDR3 bases: TGTGCCAGCTCACCATATATACAGGATTTTACCAAAAACATTCAGTACTTC. The rearrangement joins TRBV18 to TRBJ2-4; TRBD1 is a possible D gene (5 bases). Deletions cut 2 bases from V and 2 bases from J, with 16 bases between. The V gene's germline CDR1 is KGHSH and CDR2 LQKENI. The CDR3 extends over 17 amino acids.

This clonotype has a handful of counts. V is TRBV6-5 and J is TRBJ2-7, with TRBD1 matching 9 bases. This CDR3 spans 13 amino acids. CDR1 is MNHEY and CDR2 is SVGAGI in the germline V gene. Unmatched junction bases numbered 3, after V lost 5 bases and J lost 4 bases. CDR3 DNA sequence: TGTGCCAGCAGTCAAGGGACAGGGTACGAGCAGTACTTC. This gives the protein CASSQGTGYEQYF.

The rearrangement joins TRBV7-9 to TRBJ2-1; 12 nucleotides agree with TRBD2. CDR3 length: 16 amino acids. Germline V lookup: CDR1 SEHNR, CDR2 FQNEAQ (reference sequence). V shed 4 bases and J 6 bases; nucleotides not matched to a gene: 7. The CDR3 DNA sequence: TGTGCCAGCAGCTCCGCCGGACTAGCGGGGATCAATGAGCAGTTCTTC. Amino acid sequence: CASSSAGLAGINEQFF.

The chain employs TRBV7-6 and TRBJ1-1, with 7 bases that match TRBD1. The germline V gene encodes CDR1 SGHVS and CDR2 FNYEAQ. This CDR3 contains 17 residues. V lost 3 bases and J lost 0; bases outside the gene matches: 10. The CDR3 reads CASSLALQGRMNTEAFF. The CDR3 region has the DNA TGTGCCAGCAGCTTGGCCTTACAGGGGCGAATGAACACTGAAGCTTTCTTT.

This clonotype was observed at least ten times. The chain is built from TRBV5-1 and TRBJ2-5; TRBD1 is a possible D gene (5 bases). Per germline, CDR1 SGHRS and CDR2 YFSETQ. The CDR3 is 15 amino acids. Deletions cut 4 bases from V and 6 bases from J, with 19 bases between. Here the CDR3 reads CASSAATGNPQTQYF. The CDR3 nucleotides are TGCGCCAGCAGCGCCGCTACAGGAAATCCACAGACCCAGTACTTC.

The chain couples TRBV6-5 to TRBJ1-3; D remains unclear. From germline, CDR1 is MNHEY and CDR2 SVGAGI. Trimming left V 6 bases short and J 0 bases short, with 12 bases between. This CDR3 has 15 amino acids. Here the CDR3 DNA reads TGTGCCAGCAGCCCCGTTGGGAGCTCTGGAAACACCATATATTTT. It specifies CASSPVGSSGNTIYF.

This clonotype was seen a handful of times. This sequence joins TRBV6-5 and TRBJ2-2; TRBD2 matches 7 bases. Per germline, CDR1 MNHEY and CDR2 SVGAGI. The CDR3 length is 17 residues. With V trimmed by 7 bases and J by 0 bases, 11 bases remained unmatched. The CDR3 DNA is TGTGCCAGCAACTCCTTGCGGGGGAGGGCGAACACCGGGGAGCTGTTTTTT. This translates into CASNSLRGRANTGELFF.

This clonotype was counted between two and nine times. The chain links TRBV29-1 to TRBJ2-7; 10 bases are a match to TRBD1. CDR1 SQVTM and CDR2 ANQGSEA come from the germline V gene. The CDR3 extends over 14 amino acids. The J segment lost 4 bases and the V segment lost 6 bases, leaving 9 bases of the junction unmatched. CDR3 sequence (DNA): TGCAGCGTCTACGCCGGGACAGGGGAGTACGAGCAGTACTTC. It is translated as CSVYAGTGEYEQYF.

This clonotype was observed at least ten times. The gene calls are TRBV5-6 and TRBJ2-5; D could derive from TRBD1 or TRBD2 (5 bases each). Between the trimmed V and J ends, which lost 4 bases and 2 bases, there was a span of 9 bases. This CDR3 has 13 residues. In germline, CDR1 is SGHDT, CDR2 YYEEEE. The CDR3 DNA sequence: TGTGCCAGCAGCCGGGGACGTCAAGAGACCCAGTACTTC. Translating it yields CASSRGRQETQYF.

This clonotype was seen only a few times. This rearrangement joins TRBV30 to TRBJ2-7, with D possibly being TRBD1 or TRBD2 (5 bases each). Per the germline V gene, CDR1 is GTSNPN and CDR2 is SVGIG (reference sequence). CDR3 size: 15 residues. Trimming took 2 bases from V and 4 from J, leaving 18 bases between them. CDR3 sequence: CAWSREGPDPYEQYF. CDR3 nucleotides: TGTGCCTGGAGTCGAGAGGGACCCGACCCGTACGAGCAGTACTTC.